This entry features one T cell receptor (beta chain) sequence. These data come from a study of blood T cell repertoires in COVID-19. Profiling relied on immunoSEQ multiplex PCR, and the TCRdb table lists in-frame clones only, not all of them. The data contain fewer than 100,000 clones, 70% to 90% of them singletons. The sequence was obtained from a man in his 70s with acute or convalescent COVID-19. The material sequenced was peripheral blood.

CDR3 in amino acids: CASSLSQGTIGTIYF. The DNA for the CDR3 is TGCGCCAGCAGCCTTTCACAGGGGACGATCGGCACCATATATTTT. The rearrangement joins TRBV5-1 to TRBJ1-3, with 7 bases aligning to TRBD1. V gave up 4 bases and J gave up 9 bases; unmatched junction bases: 13. Germline V gives CDR1 SGHRS, CDR2 YFSETQ. The length of the CDR3 is 15 residues.